A selection of T cell receptor beta chains follows, all from one sample in a study of control samples from healthy donors and cancer patients. Profiled with immunoSEQ multiplex PCR; TCRdb holds only in-frame clones, not every one. There are fewer than 70,000 clones in the sample; roughly 94% occur only once, and around 3.7% lies in the top ten. Sequenced input: blood. All receptors come from a man aged 25 to 40 in good health. CDR3s include the opening cysteine and the closing phenylalanine or tryptophan. D genes are given only for firm matches. Clone size appears in some rows only: once, few, many, or a class for an expanded clone.

d_call: TRBD2
clone_size: .
cdr3_length: 17
v_call: TRBV18
j_call: TRBJ2-3
cdr3_nt: TGTGCCAGCTCACTGTTCATAGCGGGATCCCCGGCGGATACGCAGTATTTT
cdr3_aa: CASSLFIAGSPADTQYF

d_call: .
clone_size: .
cdr3_length: 14
v_call: TRBV6-5
j_call: TRBJ1-1
cdr3_nt: TGTGCCAGCAGCCTCGACAGTGAGAACACTGAAGCTTTCTTT
cdr3_aa: CASSLDSENTEAFF

d_call: .
clone_size: .
cdr3_length: 15
v_call: TRBV6-5
j_call: TRBJ1-5
cdr3_nt: TGTGCCAGCAGTTACAGACTTGGGGCTAATCAGCCCCAGCATTTT
cdr3_aa: CASSYRLGANQPQHF

d_call: .
clone_size: once
cdr3_length: 15
v_call: TRBV3-1/TRBV3-2
j_call: TRBJ2-7
cdr3_nt: TGTGCCAGCAGCCAAGAACTCCGGAGCTCCTACGAGCAGTACTTC
cdr3_aa: CASSQELRSSYEQYF

d_call: TRBD1
clone_size: .
cdr3_length: 17
v_call: TRBV28
j_call: TRBJ2-7
cdr3_nt: TGTGCCAGCAGTTTGGCAAACGGACAGGTTAACTCCTACGAGCAGTACTTC
cdr3_aa: CASSLANGQVNSYEQYF

d_call: TRBD1
clone_size: .
cdr3_length: 14
v_call: TRBV27
j_call: TRBJ1-1
cdr3_nt: TGTGCCAGCAGTTTCCGACAGGGTAGCACTGAAGCTTTCTTT
cdr3_aa: CASSFRQGSTEAFF

d_call: .
clone_size: .
cdr3_length: 12
v_call: TRBV9
j_call: TRBJ1-1
cdr3_nt: TGTGCCAGCAGCGCGCGCGACACTGAAGCTTTCTTT
cdr3_aa: CASSARDTEAFF

d_call: .
clone_size: .
cdr3_length: 13
v_call: TRBV3-1/TRBV3-2
j_call: TRBJ2-7
cdr3_nt: TGTGCCAGCAGCGCCGGGACGGTGGACGAGCAGTACTTC
cdr3_aa: CASSAGTVDEQYF

d_call: .
clone_size: .
cdr3_length: 16
v_call: TRBV2
j_call: TRBJ1-5
cdr3_nt: TGTGCCAGCAGATCCACAGAGGGGGGTAGCAATCAGCCCCAGCATTTT
cdr3_aa: CASRSTEGGSNQPQHF

d_call: TRBD1
clone_size: .
cdr3_length: 14
v_call: TRBV5-5
j_call: TRBJ1-6
cdr3_nt: TGTGCCAGCAGCCGAGAGACAGGGGGCTCACCCCTCCACTTT
cdr3_aa: CASSRETGGSPLHF

d_call: TRBD1
clone_size: .
cdr3_length: 15
v_call: TRBV10-3
j_call: TRBJ1-2
cdr3_nt: TGTGCCATCAGTGCCGGGGACAGGGGAAGCTATGGCTACACCTTC
cdr3_aa: CAISAGDRGSYGYTF

d_call: TRBD1
clone_size: .
cdr3_length: 15
v_call: TRBV7-2
j_call: TRBJ1-1
cdr3_nt: TGTGCCAGCAGCTTAGGGGGGACAGGGAAGATTGAAGCTTTCTTT
cdr3_aa: CASSLGGTGKIEAFF

d_call: .
clone_size: .
cdr3_length: 15
v_call: TRBV7-3
j_call: TRBJ1-1
cdr3_nt: TGTGCCAGCAGCCCCCAGGGTAGGCGTCAAACTGAAGCTTTCTTT
cdr3_aa: CASSPQGRRQTEAFF

d_call: TRBD2
clone_size: .
cdr3_length: 17
v_call: TRBV19
j_call: TRBJ2-2
cdr3_nt: TGTGCCAGTAGTACCTCCCTAGCGGGGGGATGGACCGGGGAGCTGTTTTTT
cdr3_aa: CASSTSLAGGWTGELFF

d_call: TRBD2
clone_size: .
cdr3_length: 15
v_call: TRBV6-4
j_call: TRBJ2-3
cdr3_nt: TGTGCCAGCAGTGGAATAGCGGGAACCACAGATACGCAGTATTTT
cdr3_aa: CASSGIAGTTDTQYF

d_call: .
clone_size: .
cdr3_length: 19
v_call: TRBV3-1/TRBV3-2
j_call: TRBJ1-4
cdr3_nt: TGTGCCAGCAGCCAAGTAGGGGGGGTCGCCCAGTCAGAGGATGAAAAACTGTTTTTT
cdr3_aa: CASSQVGGVAQSEDEKLFF

d_call: .
clone_size: .
cdr3_length: 16
v_call: TRBV4-3
j_call: TRBJ1-3
cdr3_nt: TGCGCCAGCAGCCAAGATCTTATTTCGGGGACGAACACCATATATTTT
cdr3_aa: CASSQDLISGTNTIYF

d_call: TRBD1
clone_size: .
cdr3_length: 13
v_call: TRBV2
j_call: TRBJ1-4
cdr3_nt: TGTGCCACCAGACAGGGGGCAAAGGAAAAACTGTTTTTT
cdr3_aa: CATRQGAKEKLFF

d_call: TRBD2
clone_size: .
cdr3_length: 15
v_call: TRBV5-1
j_call: TRBJ2-7
cdr3_nt: TGCGCCAGCAGCCCGGGCGGGGGGGGCTCCTACGAGCAGTACTTC
cdr3_aa: CASSPGGGGSYEQYF

d_call: .
clone_size: .
cdr3_length: 13
v_call: TRBV2
j_call: TRBJ2-7
cdr3_nt: TGTGCCAGCAGTCTCAGCGGACGCCTCGAGCAGTACTTC
cdr3_aa: CASSLSGRLEQYF

d_call: .
clone_size: .
cdr3_length: 11
v_call: TRBV19
j_call: TRBJ2-7
cdr3_nt: TGTGCCAGTAGGATCGGTGGCGAGCAGTACTTC
cdr3_aa: CASRIGGEQYF

d_call: .
clone_size: .
cdr3_length: 16
v_call: TRBV9
j_call: TRBJ1-1
cdr3_nt: TGTGCCAGCAGTGCCCCTCCGGGACGTATGAACACTGAAGCTTTCTTT
cdr3_aa: CASSAPPGRMNTEAFF

d_call: TRBD1
clone_size: .
cdr3_length: 16
v_call: TRBV28
j_call: TRBJ2-7
cdr3_nt: TGTGCCAGCAGCCACAGGGGTTATGGTACGAACCACGAGCAGTACTTC
cdr3_aa: CASSHRGYGTNHEQYF

d_call: TRBD2
clone_size: .
cdr3_length: 15
v_call: TRBV5-1
j_call: TRBJ2-1
cdr3_nt: TGCGCCAGCAGCTTGGATAGCGGGACCTACAATGAGCAGTTCTTC
cdr3_aa: CASSLDSGTYNEQFF

d_call: .
clone_size: once
cdr3_length: 15
v_call: TRBV28
j_call: TRBJ2-4
cdr3_nt: TGTGCCAGCAGTCAAGACTCCGTAGCCAAAAACATTCAGTACTTC
cdr3_aa: CASSQDSVAKNIQYF

d_call: .
clone_size: .
cdr3_length: 13
v_call: TRBV6-5
j_call: TRBJ1-2
cdr3_nt: TGTGCCAGCATGGGGGAGGAGGCGCGGGGCTACACCTTC
cdr3_aa: CASMGEEARGYTF

d_call: TRBD1
clone_size: .
cdr3_length: 16
v_call: TRBV18
j_call: TRBJ1-2
cdr3_nt: TGTGCCAGCTCACAGGCGGACACCGGGACAGGGGATGGCTACACCTTC
cdr3_aa: CASSQADTGTGDGYTF

d_call: .
clone_size: once
cdr3_length: 13
v_call: TRBV19
j_call: TRBJ2-2
cdr3_nt: TGTGCCAGTAGTATAATCCAAACCGGGGAGCTGTTTTTT
cdr3_aa: CASSIIQTGELFF

d_call: .
clone_size: .
cdr3_length: 14
v_call: TRBV2
j_call: TRBJ2-4
cdr3_nt: TGTGCCAGCAGTGTAGAAGTCTCCAAAAACATTCAGTACTTC
cdr3_aa: CASSVEVSKNIQYF

d_call: .
clone_size: .
cdr3_length: 14
v_call: TRBV15
j_call: TRBJ2-2
cdr3_nt: TGTGCCACCAGCAGAGTGGGGTTAGCCGGGGAGCTGTTTTTT
cdr3_aa: CATSRVGLAGELFF

d_call: TRBD1
clone_size: .
cdr3_length: 14
v_call: TRBV19
j_call: TRBJ1-5
cdr3_nt: TGTGCCAGTAGTATAGGGCAGGGGGGCCAGCCCCAGCATTTT
cdr3_aa: CASSIGQGGQPQHF

d_call: TRBD1
clone_size: .
cdr3_length: 14
v_call: TRBV11-2
j_call: TRBJ2-3
cdr3_nt: TGTGCCAGCAGCCTGGGACAGGGCACAGATACGCAGTATTTT
cdr3_aa: CASSLGQGTDTQYF

d_call: .
clone_size: .
cdr3_length: 13
v_call: TRBV6-1
j_call: TRBJ1-2
cdr3_nt: TGTGCCAGCAGTGAATGGGGATTTGGCGGCTACACCTTC
cdr3_aa: CASSEWGFGGYTF

d_call: .
clone_size: .
cdr3_length: 15
v_call: TRBV29-1
j_call: TRBJ2-1
cdr3_nt: TGCAGCGCTGGTGGGGGGGGCGTTTCCTACAATGAGCAGTTCTTC
cdr3_aa: CSAGGGGVSYNEQFF

d_call: .
clone_size: .
cdr3_length: 14
v_call: TRBV4-1
j_call: TRBJ1-1
cdr3_nt: TGCGCCAGCAGCCAACTGGGGCACCGGGACAAAGCTTTCTTT
cdr3_aa: CASSQLGHRDKAFF

d_call: TRBD1
clone_size: few
cdr3_length: 13
v_call: TRBV30
j_call: TRBJ1-1
cdr3_nt: TGTGCCTGGAGGGACAGGGGTTGGACTGAAGCTTTCTTT
cdr3_aa: CAWRDRGWTEAFF

d_call: TRBD1
clone_size: .
cdr3_length: 14
v_call: TRBV7-9
j_call: TRBJ1-4
cdr3_nt: TGTGCCAGCAGCTTACGGACAGGGGATGAAAAACTGTTTTTT
cdr3_aa: CASSLRTGDEKLFF

d_call: .
clone_size: .
cdr3_length: 13
v_call: TRBV5-4
j_call: TRBJ1-5
cdr3_nt: TGTGCCAGCAGCTTGGGGGGGGAAAGCGGCCAGCATTTT
cdr3_aa: CASSLGGESGQHF

d_call: .
clone_size: once
cdr3_length: 11
v_call: TRBV28
j_call: TRBJ1-5
cdr3_nt: TGTGCCAGCAGTACAGAAGACGCCCAGCATTTT
cdr3_aa: CASSTEDAQHF

d_call: .
clone_size: .
cdr3_length: 13
v_call: TRBV7-9
j_call: TRBJ2-1
cdr3_nt: TGTGCCAGCAGCCCCGGCTCCTACAATGAGCAGTTCTTC
cdr3_aa: CASSPGSYNEQFF

d_call: .
clone_size: .
cdr3_length: 15
v_call: TRBV4-3
j_call: TRBJ2-2
cdr3_nt: TGCGCCAGCAGCCGGTCAGGACAGAACACCGGGGAGCTGTTTTTT
cdr3_aa: CASSRSGQNTGELFF

d_call: TRBD1
clone_size: .
cdr3_length: 15
v_call: TRBV28
j_call: TRBJ2-7
cdr3_nt: TGTGCCAGCAGTTTAGGGACAGGGTACGCCTACGAGCAGTACTTC
cdr3_aa: CASSLGTGYAYEQYF

d_call: .
clone_size: .
cdr3_length: 13
v_call: TRBV7-3
j_call: TRBJ1-1
cdr3_nt: TGTGCCAGCAGCTTTGGTAGGGTCACTGAAGCTTTCTTT
cdr3_aa: CASSFGRVTEAFF

d_call: .
clone_size: .
cdr3_length: 10
v_call: TRBV28
j_call: TRBJ1-1
cdr3_nt: TGTGCCAGCTTGAACACTGAAGCTTTCTTT
cdr3_aa: CASLNTEAFF

d_call: .
clone_size: .
cdr3_length: 13
v_call: TRBV27
j_call: TRBJ2-1
cdr3_nt: TGTGCCAGCAGTTTGTCTAGCAAGTCCGAGCAGTTCTTC
cdr3_aa: CASSLSSKSEQFF

d_call: .
clone_size: .
cdr3_length: 16
v_call: TRBV13
j_call: TRBJ2-4
cdr3_nt: TGTGCCAGCAGCTTCCGGGACCTTGGAGCCAAAAACATTCAGTACTTC
cdr3_aa: CASSFRDLGAKNIQYF